This T cell receptor beta chain was sequenced in a study of T cells after posttransplantation cyclophosphamide. Sampled 1 year posttransplant, controls received myeloablative marrow transplants, methotrexate and a calcineurin inhibitor. Clones were read by immunoSEQ multiplex PCR, and TCRdb kept only the in-frame ones, dropping some. The sample lists more than 20,000 clones, more than 80% occurring once. The germline V gene encodes CDR1 MNHEY and CDR2 SVGAGI. The V end lost 6 bases, the J end lost 5 bases, and 7 bases lay between the germline ends. This CDR3 region has 11 residues. Comment on this clone: Antigen: not known.

General study points: Later post-transplant blood repertoires were often dominated by donor CD8+ memory clones. TRB clonality was highly associated with recipient CMV seropositivity and reactivation. Skin or GI-infiltrating T cells shared few TRB sequences with blood.

This chain uses TRBV6-5 with TRBJ1-1; TRBD1 is a possible D gene (6 bases). The sequencing here drew on PBMCs, taken after an allogeneic stem cell transplant with a calcineurin inhibitor and methotrexate. This sequence was found in a female patient aged 50-60 years who received an allogeneic stem cell transplant from an unrelated donor, was CMV-positive, and had chronic GVHD only. Some T cells here may be from the graft donor. The CDR3 nucleotides read TGTGCCAGCAGAGGACAGACTGAAGCTTTCTTT. This encodes CASRGQTEAFF.